Here is one TCR beta chain with its context. This CDR3 has 15 amino acids. Trimming pared 0 bases from V and 6 bases from J, leaving 12 bases between. Germline CDR1 WNHNN, CDR2 SYGVQD (reference sequence). The data were taken from a study of blood T cell repertoires in COVID-19. Across the study: PBMCs, B-cell-depleted T cells, or T cells provided the cDNA or gDNA that made up the material.

Authors' analysis steps: Nucleated cell counts were estimated from reference gene primer amplification. TCRdb's copy holds only in-frame clones and misses some; the assay was immunoSEQ multiplex PCR. That table gives V, J and clone size, and the DNA gave D and trimming. Counted here are 90,000 to 130,000 clones, around 90% occurring once; the ten biggest clones make up roughly 2.5%. Material for sequencing was peripheral blood. This TCR came from a human donor in a cohort sampled during active COVID-19. This rearrangement joins TRBV10-1 to TRBJ2-1, with D possibly matching TRBD2 (5 bases). The CDR3 loop reads CASSESGSSTNEQFF. CDR3 sequence (DNA): TGCGCCAGCAGTGAGTCGGGGTCTAGCACCAATGAGCAGTTCTTC.